Described below is a single TCR beta chain sequence and its context. Its target is unknown. This sample is drawn from a study of T-cell reconstitution after alpha-beta-depleted transplantation in children. The study's findings and limits: Diversity of TCRbeta at day 60 was high in some patients, arising from surviving recipient T cells and thymic progenitors. The authors attributed T-cell counts and diversity one year after transplant mostly to newly produced T cells. The study reportedly traced alpha-beta T cells about two months after transplant to several hundred expanded graft clones.

CDR1 is MNHEY and CDR2 is SVGAGI in the germline V gene. CDR3 length equals 18 residues. Trimming took 0 bases from V and 2 from J; bases not matched to a gene: 9. Unique molecular identifiers tagged the TCRbeta library. TCRdb processed the PCR reads anew with MiXCR; each CDR3 protein has one entry. The top ten clones hold 4.5% to 6.5% of a sample with over 150,000 distinct CDR3 sequences, approximately 6.9% of them seen once. This receptor was taken from a boy aged 2-9 years with acute lymphoblastic leukemia, due to receive a stem cell transplant. The material was PBMCs, obtained before TCRalphabeta/CD19-depleted stem cell transplant. J is TRBJ2-1 and V is TRBV6-5; the match to TRBD1 covers 8 bases. The DNA for the CDR3 is TGTGCCAGCAGTTACTCGGGGACAGGTCATGTCCCCTACAATGAGCAGTTCTTC. It encodes CASSYSGTGHVPYNEQFF.